This T cell receptor beta chain was observed in a study of CD8 T cells in Susac syndrome. Study as a whole: When blood was drawn, patients with Susac syndrome were on intravenous immunoglobulin alone, on corticosteroids, or therapy-naive.

Sequencing of TCR beta, carried out with a high-throughput approach, was applied to CD8+ and CD4+ T cells from the blood. Diagnostic criteria defined recently for definite or probable disease were met by the Susac syndrome patients. The RNA, roughly 0.45 to 1 ug, was put through reverse transcription using random hexamers. Each CDR3 protein is one row after TCRdb ran MiXCR on the immunoSEQ multiplex PCR reads. Here the sample spans under 200,000 distinct CDR3 sequences, about 96% being singletons. To note about this clonotype: Its antigen is unidentified.

CDR1 is SQVTM, CDR2 ANQGSEA, per germline. V gave up 0 bases and J gave up 3 bases, with 5 bases separating them. CDR3 size: 12 residues. Study-wide points: The CD4+ T cell repertoires, which came from Susac syndrome patients, showed no sign of clonal expansion.

This clonotype was obtained from a human donor with Susac syndrome. The chain has TRBV29-1 and TRBJ2-5; D is undetermined. Sequenced sample: CD4+ T cells from PBMCs. In nucleotides, the CDR3 is TGCAGCGTTGAAGAGCGTGAAGAGACCCAGTACTTC. Encoded protein: CSVEEREETQYF.